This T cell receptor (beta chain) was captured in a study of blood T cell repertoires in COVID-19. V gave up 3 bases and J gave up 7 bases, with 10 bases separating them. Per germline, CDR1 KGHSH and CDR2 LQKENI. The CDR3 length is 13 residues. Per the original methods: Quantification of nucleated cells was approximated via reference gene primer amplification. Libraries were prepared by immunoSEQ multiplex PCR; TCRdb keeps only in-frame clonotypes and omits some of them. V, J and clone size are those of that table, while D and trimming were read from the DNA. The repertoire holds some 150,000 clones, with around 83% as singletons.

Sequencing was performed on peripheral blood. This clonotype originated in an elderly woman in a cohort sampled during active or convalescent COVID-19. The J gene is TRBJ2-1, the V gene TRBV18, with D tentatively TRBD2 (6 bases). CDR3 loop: CASSPSAGNEQFF. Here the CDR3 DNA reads TGTGCCAGCTCACCTTCAGCGGGTAATGAGCAGTTCTTC.